This T cell receptor beta chain was sequenced for a study of metastatic and nonmetastatic thyroid tumors. MiXCR re-clonotyped the PCR reads for TCRdb. Altogether approximately 13,000 clones are present, 30% to 35% being singletons, with the ten largest covering about 12%. Concerning this clone: This could be a read error, since a much larger clone is one nucleotide away. The final CDR3 position lacks the conserved phenylalanine or tryptophan, pointing to a likely read error.

Before thyroid surgery, none of the patients had received any treatment. V lost 7 bases and J 4 bases, leaving 15 bases between the germline ends. The germline gives CDR1 MNHNS, CDR2 SASEGT. This CDR3 region has 14 residues. The rearrangement links TRBV6-1 to TRBJ2-3, with D perhaps TRBD2 (7 bases). The sequenced sample was tumor tissue. The receptor was derived from a male donor with papillary thyroid cancer or a benign thyroid nodule (not recorded which). Some clones in this sample may be carry-over from other donors' samples. DNA of the CDR3: TGTGCCAGCACCGTAGGGGGGGGCGCAGATACGCAGTATCTT. Amino acids: CASTVGGGADTQYL.